The next 2 T cell receptor beta chains were all read from a single sample in a study of CD8 T cells in ankylosing spondylitis. TCRdb recomputed calls from the 5' RACE reads with MiXCR, one row per CDR3 protein. Of roughly 350,000 distinct CDR3 sequences in the sample, approximately 8% are singletons; the top ten hold more than 14%. Findings and caveats of the study: Ankylosing spondylitis blood appeared to be characterized by a TCR beta motif of roughly eight highly homologous variants.

What these receptors recognize is not known. Sequenced material: blood, either unsorted or a sorted T cell fraction (not recorded which). These TCRs come from a male donor with ankylosing spondylitis.

This clonotype was counted many times. The chain recombines TRBV29-1 with TRBJ2-1, with D unresolved. This CDR3 region has 9 residues. Germline V gene lookup returns CDR1 SQVTM and CDR2 ANQGSEA. V was pared by 6 bases and J by 6 bases, with 3 bases between. Here the CDR3 reads CSVINEQFF. CDR3 DNA: TGCAGCGTAATCAATGAGCAGTTCTTC.

In this sample, this clonotype turned up a few times. The chain employs TRBV7-9 and TRBJ1-2; D might be TRBD1 (5 bases). V was trimmed by 2 bases and J by 3 bases, leaving 13 bases between them. Germline-derived CDR1 and CDR2 are SEHNR and FQNEAQ (reference sequence). The length of the CDR3 is 15 residues. The CDR3 loop is CASSLFRDRHYGYTF. The CDR3 DNA reads TGTGCCAGCAGCTTATTCCGGGACCGACACTATGGCTACACCTTC.